This section outlines one T cell receptor (beta chain) sequence together with its context. The target of this receptor is not known. The sample holds no much larger clone one base away, and base qualities are not on file. The method behind the library was the immunoSEQ multiplex PCR assay. This immuneACCESS table, as held by TCRdb, lists in-frame sequences with V and J called but not all clones. Of the missing ones, under half trace to an unresolved V gene in checked studies; the others have no known cause. Here the sample has roughly 57,000 clones; 90% occur a single time. Under 3.5% of the sample comes from the top ten. From the cysteine through the phenylalanine, the CDR3 covers 15 amino acids. The sequence is cut down to CDR3 DNA, 45 bases in frame from base 1. Trimming takes 4 bases from V and 2 bases from J, and the germline ends sit 15 bases apart. CDR1 and CDR2 (LGHNA, YSLEER) derive from the germline V gene.

The data were obtained in a study of T cell changes during pregnancy in multiple sclerosis (dated by TCRdb to the late 2010s). Regarding the complete study: In women with multiple sclerosis, the researchers looked at how the T cell repertoire shifted as pregnancy progressed.

The sample consisted of CD8+ T cells from peripheral blood mononuclear cells, taken before pregnancy. The rearranged segments are TRBV4-3 and TRBJ2-7; a tentative D call is TRBD2 (6 bases match). This TCR derives from a female donor with multiple sclerosis, enrolled in a pregnancy study. The DNA is as follows: TGCGCCAGCAGCCTCAATGCCGGGGGTACCTACGAGCAGTACTTC. This is translated as CASSLNAGGTYEQYF.